The rows below give T cell receptor beta chains drawn from one sample of a study of regulatory T cells in long-lasting Graves disease. TCRdb processed the multiplex PCR reads anew with MiXCR; each CDR3 protein has one entry. The sample consists of about 540,000 distinct CDR3 sequences, roughly 13% of them appearing once. These same data were also listed under a study on T cells in Graves' hyperthyroidism and ophthalmopathy.

The sequencing used peripheral blood mononuclear cells (PBMCs), collected at new diagnosis, from a patient treated with antithyroid drugs. These receptors came from a man aged 25 to 45 with Graves disease. CDR3s include the opening cysteine and the closing phenylalanine or tryptophan. Each record gives: J gene, D gene, clone size, V gene, CDR3 protein, CDR3 DNA. A D gene is named only where the DNA matches it firmly. The size entry is marked missing in some rows and otherwise reads once, few, many or a size class.

j_gene: TRBJ1-2
d_gene: .
abundance: .
v_gene: TRBV19
CDR3aa: CASTPFQGGDYGYTF
CDR3nt: TGTGCCAGTACCCCGTTCCAGGGAGGGGACTATGGCTACACCTTC

j_gene: TRBJ2-3
d_gene: TRBD2
abundance: many
v_gene: TRBV12-3/TRBV12-4
CDR3aa: CASSRTSGRDTQYF
CDR3nt: TGTGCCAGCAGTCGGACTAGCGGGAGGGATACGCAGTATTTT

j_gene: TRBJ2-4
d_gene: .
abundance: many
v_gene: TRBV2
CDR3aa: CASSDRGGGKNIQYF
CDR3nt: TGTGCCAGCAGTGACAGGGGAGGGGGCAAAAACATTCAGTACTTC

j_gene: TRBJ1-4
d_gene: .
abundance: .
v_gene: TRBV7-9
CDR3aa: CASSLEDQDEKLFF
CDR3nt: TGTGCCAGCAGCTTAGAAGACCAAGATGAAAAACTGTTTTTT

j_gene: TRBJ2-2
d_gene: TRBD2
abundance: many
v_gene: TRBV7-9
CDR3aa: CASNREATGELFF
CDR3nt: TGTGCCAGCAACCGGGAGGCTACCGGGGAGCTGTTTTTT

j_gene: TRBJ2-3
d_gene: .
abundance: many
v_gene: TRBV2
CDR3aa: CASIRTRFLTDTQYF
CDR3nt: TGTGCCAGCATCCGGACCCGATTTCTTACAGATACGCAGTATTTT

j_gene: TRBJ2-1
d_gene: TRBD2
abundance: few
v_gene: TRBV4-2
CDR3aa: CASTELAGGSNEQFF
CDR3nt: TGTGCCAGCACCGAACTAGCGGGAGGCTCCAATGAGCAGTTCTTC

j_gene: TRBJ1-2
d_gene: .
abundance: few
v_gene: TRBV30
CDR3aa: CAWSLATNYGYTF
CDR3nt: TGTGCCTGGAGTCTCGCCACTAACTATGGCTACACCTTC

j_gene: TRBJ2-1
d_gene: .
abundance: few
v_gene: TRBV20-1
CDR3aa: CSAPNPNNEQFF
CDR3nt: TGCAGTGCTCCCAACCCTAACAATGAGCAGTTCTTC

j_gene: TRBJ1-1
d_gene: .
abundance: many
v_gene: TRBV15
CDR3aa: CATSSQVAEQAFF
CDR3nt: TGTGCCACCAGCAGTCAGGTGGCGGAACAAGCTTTCTTT

j_gene: TRBJ2-7
d_gene: TRBD2
abundance: .
v_gene: TRBV7-2
CDR3aa: CASSLTFTSGRRYEQYF
CDR3nt: TGTGCCAGCAGCCTCACCTTTACTAGCGGGAGGAGGTACGAGCAGTACTTC

j_gene: TRBJ1-5
d_gene: .
abundance: many
v_gene: TRBV25-1
CDR3aa: CASSESVGMNQPQHF
CDR3nt: TGTGCCAGCAGTGAATCGGTGGGGATGAATCAGCCCCAGCATTTT

j_gene: TRBJ2-3
d_gene: .
abundance: .
v_gene: TRBV7-2
CDR3aa: CASSLGIGVSTDTQYF
CDR3nt: TGTGCCAGCAGCTTAGGTATAGGGGTTAGCACAGATACGCAGTATTTT

j_gene: TRBJ2-4
d_gene: .
abundance: many
v_gene: TRBV6-2/TRBV6-3
CDR3aa: CASRGSGTEAKNIQYF
CDR3nt: TGTGCCAGCAGGGGATCCGGGACGGAGGCCAAAAACATTCAGTACTTC

j_gene: TRBJ2-5
d_gene: TRBD1
abundance: many
v_gene: TRBV27
CDR3aa: CASSYRGVDETQYF
CDR3nt: TGTGCCAGCAGCTACAGGGGGGTGGATGAGACCCAGTACTTC

j_gene: TRBJ2-3
d_gene: .
abundance: few
v_gene: TRBV15
CDR3aa: CATSRDQGGTDTQYF
CDR3nt: TGTGCCACCAGCAGAGATCAGGGAGGCACAGATACGCAGTATTTT

j_gene: TRBJ2-7
d_gene: .
abundance: few
v_gene: TRBV18
CDR3aa: CASSPPSDRAYEQYF
CDR3nt: TGTGCCAGCTCACCACCCAGCGACAGAGCCTACGAGCAGTACTTC

j_gene: TRBJ1-1
d_gene: .
abundance: many
v_gene: TRBV12-3/TRBV12-4
CDR3aa: CASSFSGGSEAFF
CDR3nt: TGTGCCAGCAGTTTTTCGGGGGGCTCTGAAGCTTTCTTT

j_gene: TRBJ1-1
d_gene: TRBD1
abundance: many
v_gene: TRBV28
CDR3aa: CASSSIDRGVVMNTEAFF
CDR3nt: TGTGCCAGCAGTTCAATCGACAGGGGAGTCGTTATGAACACTGAAGCTTTCTTT

j_gene: TRBJ2-3
d_gene: TRBD2
abundance: few
v_gene: TRBV3-1
CDR3aa: CASSRRASGGASTDTQYF
CDR3nt: TGTGCCAGCAGCAGACGGGCTAGCGGGGGTGCTAGCACAGATACGCAGTATTTT

j_gene: TRBJ2-5
d_gene: .
abundance: many
v_gene: TRBV20-1
CDR3aa: CSASRARFTHKGETQYF
CDR3nt: TGCAGTGCTTCCCGTGCCCGGTTCACCCATAAGGGGGAGACCCAGTACTTC

j_gene: TRBJ2-7
d_gene: TRBD1
abundance: many
v_gene: TRBV5-1
CDR3aa: CASSKWTGGMDEQYF
CDR3nt: TGCGCCAGCAGCAAATGGACAGGGGGCATGGACGAGCAGTACTTC

j_gene: TRBJ2-1
d_gene: .
abundance: many
v_gene: TRBV7-8
CDR3aa: CASSSRLLYNEQFF
CDR3nt: TGTGCCAGCAGCTCTAGGTTGCTCTACAATGAGCAGTTCTTC

j_gene: TRBJ2-3
d_gene: TRBD1
abundance: many
v_gene: TRBV6-1
CDR3aa: CASSPRQGLSTDTQYF
CDR3nt: TGTGCCAGCAGCCCCCGACAGGGGCTAAGCACAGATACGCAGTATTTT

j_gene: TRBJ2-5
d_gene: .
abundance: many
v_gene: TRBV12-3/TRBV12-4
CDR3aa: CASSFTQETQYF
CDR3nt: TGTGCCAGCAGTTTCACCCAGGAGACCCAGTACTTC

j_gene: TRBJ1-5
d_gene: TRBD1
abundance: .
v_gene: TRBV25-1
CDR3aa: CASSEVMTGDQPQHF
CDR3nt: TGTGCCAGCAGTGAAGTCATGACAGGGGATCAGCCCCAGCATTTT

j_gene: TRBJ2-1
d_gene: TRBD2
abundance: many
v_gene: TRBV5-1
CDR3aa: CASSLGGLAGISEQFF
CDR3nt: TGCGCCAGCAGCTTGGGGGGACTAGCGGGTATAAGTGAGCAGTTCTTC

j_gene: TRBJ1-2
d_gene: .
abundance: .
v_gene: TRBV18
CDR3aa: CASSPDADYYGYTF
CDR3nt: TGTGCCAGCTCACCAGACGCCGACTACTATGGCTACACCTTC

j_gene: TRBJ2-1
d_gene: .
abundance: few
v_gene: TRBV28
CDR3aa: CASSIQGNEQFF
CDR3nt: TGTGCCAGCAGTATTCAGGGCAATGAGCAGTTCTTC

j_gene: TRBJ2-7
d_gene: .
abundance: few
v_gene: TRBV7-9
CDR3aa: CASSQGRDGYEQYF
CDR3nt: TGTGCCAGCAGCCAAGGGCGGGACGGCTACGAGCAGTACTTC

j_gene: TRBJ2-7
d_gene: TRBD2
abundance: .
v_gene: TRBV20-1
CDR3aa: CSAVRDYYSYEQYF
CDR3nt: TGCAGTGCTGTACGGGACTACTACTCCTACGAGCAGTACTTC

j_gene: TRBJ2-1
d_gene: .
abundance: many
v_gene: TRBV7-2
CDR3aa: CASSLERGGPGTEQFF
CDR3nt: TGTGCCAGCAGCTTAGAACGGGGCGGGCCGGGGACTGAGCAGTTCTTC

j_gene: TRBJ1-1
d_gene: .
abundance: few
v_gene: TRBV13
CDR3aa: CASPDPSNTEAFF
CDR3nt: TGTGCCAGCCCAGACCCAAGCAACACTGAAGCTTTCTTT

j_gene: TRBJ2-1
d_gene: .
abundance: few
v_gene: TRBV10-2
CDR3aa: CASSEGQSNEQFF
CDR3nt: TGCGCCAGCAGTGAGGGACAGAGCAATGAGCAGTTCTTC

j_gene: TRBJ2-7
d_gene: .
abundance: .
v_gene: TRBV5-6
CDR3aa: CASSLAGAKAYEQYF
CDR3nt: TGTGCCAGCAGCTTGGCCGGAGCCAAGGCCTACGAGCAGTACTTC

j_gene: TRBJ2-3
d_gene: .
abundance: .
v_gene: TRBV11-2
CDR3aa: CASTARTDTQYF
CDR3nt: TGTGCCAGCACCGCCCGCACAGATACGCAGTATTTT

j_gene: TRBJ2-7
d_gene: .
abundance: few
v_gene: TRBV11-3
CDR3aa: CASSFGGKGDEQYF
CDR3nt: TGTGCCAGCAGCTTTGGCGGGAAAGGGGACGAGCAGTACTTC